These 15 T cell receptor beta chains originate from one sample sequenced in a study of T-cell memory formation after mild COVID-19. TCRdb re-derived calls from the 5' RACE reads in MiXCR, one entry per CDR3 protein. In the table there are 550,000 to 700,000 distinct CDR3 sequences, 18% of which are singletons. Sequencing was carried out using PBMCs or a T cell subset sorted from them (not recorded which). These receptors were taken from an adult woman who had mild COVID-19 (a few samples of this study predate the infection). Cell type and time point are not known.

In this sample, this clonotype turned up many times. The chain carries TRBV7-9 and TRBJ2-1, with TRBD1 matching 8 bases. This CDR3 spans 18 amino acids. Germline CDR1 reads SEHNR; CDR2 reads FQNEAQ (reference sequence). J was trimmed by 4 bases and V by 8 bases; bases with no gene match: 19. The CDR3 reads CASRYQRWGTGSYNEQFF. The DNA for the CDR3 is TGTGCCAGCCGATACCAACGGTGGGGGACAGGATCTTACAATGAGCAGTTCTTC.

The chain uses TRBV20-1 and TRBJ2-7; 9 bases are a match to TRBD2. CDR1 is DFQATT and CDR2 is SNEGSKA in the germline V gene (reference sequence). J was trimmed by 0 bases and V by 3 bases; bases with no gene match: 6. This CDR3 has 15 amino acids. CDR3 in DNA: TGCAGTGCTAGCGGGACTAGCCGGGGCTCCTACGAGCAGTACTTC. It codes for CSASGTSRGSYEQYF.

There are a few counts of this clonotype. This chain links TRBV7-2 with TRBJ2-5; 9 bases match TRBD2. The germline V gene has CDR1 SGHTA and CDR2 FQGNSA. The CDR3 is 18 residues long. The V gene end was trimmed by 6 bases and the J gene end by 1 base; junction bases not matched to a gene: 15. Here the CDR3 reads CASRARPQREVRQETQYF. CDR3 sequence (DNA): TGTGCCAGCAGGGCCAGACCTCAGCGGGAGGTGCGCCAAGAGACCCAGTACTTC.

The chain is built from TRBV7-3 and TRBJ2-2, with TRBD2 matching 7 bases. V lost 2 bases and J lost 1; bases outside the gene matches: 1. The CDR3 has 15 amino acids. Germline V gene lookup returns CDR1 SGHTA and CDR2 FQGTGA. The CDR3 DNA reads as TGTGCCAGCAGCTTAGGCGGGGGGAACACCGGGGAGCTGTTTTTT. Protein sequence: CASSLGGGNTGELFF.

V is TRBV29-1 and J is TRBJ2-3; a weak D match, TRBD1 (6 bases). V lost 6 bases to trimming and J lost 2 bases, with 15 bases between them. There are 14 residues in the CDR3. The germline CDR1 and CDR2 sequences are SQVTM and ANQGSEA. The CDR3 reads CSVLTGTPTDTQYF. In DNA form, the CDR3 reads TGCAGCGTACTCACAGGGACCCCCACAGATACGCAGTATTTT.

This chain links TRBV6-1 with TRBJ1-5, with 11 bases identical to TRBD1. V shed 3 bases, J shed 3 bases, and the junction held 7 bases outside the gene matches. The CDR3 is 17 amino acids. CDR1 and CDR2 from the germline V gene are MNHNS and SASEGT. CDR3 amino acids: CASSDPGQGGYNQPQHF. The DNA of the CDR3 is TGTGCCAGCAGTGACCCGGGACAGGGGGGTTACAATCAGCCCCAGCATTTT.

V and J are TRBV30 and TRBJ2-1; D gene ambiguous. The ends were cut back, 5 bases at V and 10 bases at J, with 15 bases in the middle. Germline CDR1 is GTSNPN and CDR2 is SVGIG (reference sequence). The CDR3 runs 12 residues. The CDR3 bases are TGTGCCTGGGGCTGGTTAGGTGGGGAGCAGTTCTTC. Residues: CAWGWLGGEQFF.

The genes are TRBV4-1 and TRBJ1-2, with 8 bases matching TRBD1. The V gene's germline CDR1 is MGHRA and CDR2 YSYEKL. With V trimmed by 2 bases and J by 8 bases, 19 bases remained unmatched. CDR3 length: 18 residues. The CDR3 nucleotides read TGCGCCAGCAGCCAACCGGGACAGGTCCAACGTGGGGTGGAGGGCTACACCTTC. Amino acids: CASSQPGQVQRGVEGYTF.

This clonotype was counted ten times or more. The V gene is TRBV7-2, the J gene TRBJ2-7; the D gene is possibly TRBD2 (5 bases). With 4 bases removed from V and 2 bases from J, the gap between germline ends came to 12 bases. Germline V CDR1 and CDR2: SGHTA, FQGNSA. This CDR3 has 14 amino acids. This CDR3 is CASSSTSGTYEQYF. The CDR3 nucleotides read TGTGCCAGCAGCTCGACCTCGGGAACCTACGAGCAGTACTTC.

The chain recombines TRBV2 with TRBJ1-2; no firm D call. CDR3 length: 15 amino acids. V lost 3 bases to trimming and J lost 3 bases, with 14 bases between them. Germline values: CDR1 SNHLY, CDR2 FYNNEI. The CDR3 DNA is TGTGCCAGCAGTGAGAGCAACGGGGTCTACTATGGCTACACCTTC. This translates into CASSESNGVYYGYTF.

This clonotype has a count of ten or more. The CDR3 DNA reads TGTGCCAGCAGCCAAGGATACAGGTCCTACGAGCAGTACTTC. It yields the protein CASSQGYRSYEQYF. The V gene is TRBV4-2, the J gene TRBJ2-7; a possible D gene is TRBD1 (5 bases). Trimming stripped 1 base from V and 1 base from J, with 8 bases between. This CDR3 is built from 14 residues. The germline V gene has CDR1 LGHNA and CDR2 YNFKEQ.

This clonotype has just a few counts. This sequence joins TRBV14 and TRBJ2-2; 7 bases match TRBD1. The junction had 8 bases not matched to a gene; V was cut back by 3 bases and J by 4 bases. The CDR3 length is 16 residues. The V gene's germline CDR1 is SGHDN and CDR2 FVKESK. The CDR3 spells CASSQTGKLGTGELFF. CDR3 bases: TGTGCCAGCAGCCAGACAGGGAAGCTGGGCACCGGGGAGCTGTTTTTT.

The chain carries TRBV4-3 and TRBJ2-7, with 8 bases identical to TRBD1. V lost 0 bases and J lost 3; bases outside the gene matches: 10. Germline assignment: CDR1 LGHNA and CDR2 YSLEER. The CDR3 has 17 amino acids. This CDR3 is CASSQEAQGARNYEQYF. The CDR3 coding sequence is TGCGCCAGCAGCCAAGAAGCTCAGGGGGCGCGGAACTACGAGCAGTACTTC.

The CDR3 here is CASSYSSRTAVNLNTEAFF. For the CDR3, the DNA is TGTGCCAGCAGTTACTCGAGCAGGACAGCGGTGAATTTGAACACTGAAGCTTTCTTT. The chain combines TRBV6-6 with TRBJ1-1, with D possibly matching TRBD1 (6 bases). Germline V gene data show CDR1 as MNHNY and CDR2 as SVGAGI (reference sequence). The ends were cut back, 0 bases at V and 0 bases at J, with 20 bases in the middle. The CDR3 contains 19 residues.

DNA of the CDR3: TGCAGCGTTGAACAACCTATCCACGAGCAGTACTTC. This encodes CSVEQPIHEQYF. The J gene is TRBJ2-7, the V gene TRBV29-1; unclear D gene. The germline CDR1 and CDR2 sequences are SQVTM and ANQGSEA. The CDR3 runs to 12 residues. V lost 2 bases and J 5 bases, leaving 10 bases between the germline ends.